A selection of T cell receptor beta chains follows, all from one sample in a study of CXCR3 chemokines and chemotherapy response in bladder cancer. TCRdb re-analysed the PCR reads in MiXCR, keeping a single row per CDR3 protein. Of a few thousand distinct CDR3 sequences in the sample, 13% to 15% are singletons; the top ten hold roughly 10%. This sample was obtained from a patient whose treatment included neoadjuvant chemotherapy. Every receptor here comes from a human donor with bladder cancer that responded to neoadjuvant chemotherapy. Both conserved end residues are part of each CDR3. D genes are given only for firm matches. Size tells how often a clone was seen (once, few, many) or the class of an expanded clone, and some rows leave it out.

TGTGCCTGGGCCCGACAGGGATATCAGCCCCAGCATTTT,CAWARQGYQPQHF,TRBV30,TRBJ1-5,many,TRBD1
TGTGCCAGCAGCTTGGACAGGGTCATCAACGAGCAGTACTTC,CASSLDRVINEQYF,TRBV5-4,TRBJ2-7,many,NA
TGTGCCAGCAGCGTAAGTGGAGGGATTAATGGCTACACCTTC,CASSVSGGINGYTF,TRBV9,TRBJ1-2,few,NA
TGTGCCAGCAGGAAGTATCCCGGGACAGGGGGCTTGTCCGGGGAGCTGTTTTTT,CASRKYPGTGGLSGELFF,TRBV6-1,TRBJ2-2,medium-sized,TRBD1
TGTGCCAGCAGCTTCGCGGGAGGGGTGATAGATACGCAGTATTTT,CASSFAGGVIDTQYF,TRBV5-6,TRBJ2-3,medium-sized,TRBD2
TGTGCCAGCAGCCCTGGACACCAAGAGACCCAGTACTTC,CASSPGHQETQYF,TRBV11-3,TRBJ2-5,many,NA
TGTGCCAGCAGTTCCGGGACGGGATACTACGAGCAGTACTTC,CASSSGTGYYEQYF,TRBV6-2/TRBV6-3,TRBJ2-7,many,NA
TGTGCCAGCAGCTTTGAAGGCGGGGATACAGATACGCAGTATTTT,CASSFEGGDTDTQYF,TRBV7-2,TRBJ2-3,medium-sized,NA
TGTGCCAGCAGCTTGTTCGGGACAGGGGGTGGGAATGAGCAGTTCTTC,CASSLFGTGGGNEQFF,TRBV7-2,TRBJ2-1,medium-sized,TRBD1
TGTGCCAGCAGCTTAGACAACAGGAACACTGAAGCTTTCTTT,CASSLDNRNTEAFF,TRBV7-2,TRBJ1-1,NA,NA
TGTGCCATCAGTTTGGACCCTAACTATGGCTACACCTTC,CAISLDPNYGYTF,TRBV10-3,TRBJ1-2,large,NA
TGTGCCAGCAGCCCTAGGGGTGTCAACGAGCAGTACTTC,CASSPRGVNEQYF,TRBV7-9,TRBJ2-7,few,NA